Below are 29 T cell receptor beta chains sequenced from a single sample in a study of T cell repertoires in cytomegalovirus infection. TCRdb redid the calling of the reads with MiXCR, one entry per CDR3 protein. Of about 300,000 distinct CDR3 sequences detected, under 30% appear once; the ten largest clones hold roughly 14%. The source material was PBMCs. The origin of the receptors is a human donor in good health (CMV status not recorded). Some clones in this sample may be carry-over from other donors' samples.

This chain links TRBV29-1 with TRBJ2-5; D possibly corresponds to TRBD2 (6 bases). CDR1 is SQVTM, CDR2 ANQGSEA, per germline. This CDR3 has 13 amino acids. Trimming took off 2 bases at V and 5 bases at J, with 12 bases between the two ends. The CDR3 DNA follows: TGCAGCGTTGAATCGTTACGGGGGGAGACCCAGTACTTC. Protein product: CSVESLRGETQYF.

This clonotype was seen only a few times. The rearrangement uses TRBV7-6 and TRBJ2-3; D is uncertain. Trimming removed 4 bases from V and 4 bases from J, with 15 bases in between. The germline V gene encodes CDR1 SGHVS and CDR2 FNYEAQ. This CDR3 region has 15 residues. CDR3 protein: CASSSKGASSDTQYF. The CDR3 region has the DNA TGTGCCAGCAGCTCCAAGGGCGCTTCGTCAGATACGCAGTATTTT.

The chain uses TRBV11-1 and TRBJ2-1; TRBD1 matches at 12 bases. Germline CDR1 reads SGHAT; CDR2 reads FQDESV (reference sequence). CDR3 length: 16 residues. Trimming cost V 5 bases and J 7 bases; bases outside gene matches: 9. The CDR3 region has the DNA TGTGCCAGCAGCCAGGGCCGGGACAGGGGGCTTAATGAGCAGTTCTTC. Protein product: CASSQGRDRGLNEQFF.

CDR3: CASSLLGSQETQYF. CDR3 sequence (DNA): TGTGCCAGCAGCTTACTTGGCAGCCAAGAGACCCAGTACTTC. V is TRBV7-9 and J is TRBJ2-5; D remains unclear. The length of the CDR3 is 14 residues. V lost 2 bases to trimming and J lost 1 base, with 8 bases between them. Germline CDR1 reads SEHNR; CDR2 reads FQNEAQ (reference sequence).

This clonotype was detected a few times. The chain joins TRBV7-2 to TRBJ1-5, with no clear D. Deletions cut 1 base from V and 12 bases from J, with 13 bases between. The CDR3 sequence is 13 residues long. Germline assignment: CDR1 SGHTA and CDR2 FQGNSA. The CDR3 loop is CASSLVSEIDQHF. In DNA form, the CDR3 reads TGTGCCAGCAGCTTAGTATCCGAGATAGACCAGCATTTT.

The V and J genes are TRBV5-1 and TRBJ2-3; 10 bases are shared with TRBD1. V shed 4 bases and J 6 bases; nucleotides not matched to a gene: 8. The CDR3 runs to 15 residues. CDR1 SGHRS and CDR2 YFSETQ come from the germline V gene. For the CDR3, the DNA is TGCGCCAGCAGCCCTCAAGGACAGGGGGTCGATACGCAGTATTTT. Translated: CASSPQGQGVDTQYF.

This clonotype was observed a handful of times. The chain is built from TRBV12-3 or TRBV12-4 and TRBJ2-1; 7 nucleotides align to TRBD1. The CDR3 covers 12 residues. V shed 2 bases and J 15 bases; nucleotides not matched to a gene: 7. CDR3 DNA sequence: TGTGCCAGCAGTTTACTTAGGGACAGAGCGTTCTTC. Translating gives CASSLLRDRAFF.

In this sample, this clonotype turned up a few times. The chain uses TRBV27 and TRBJ1-6; no definite D call. Deletions cut 3 bases from V and 8 bases from J, with 20 bases between. The CDR3 runs to 17 residues. In germline, CDR1 is MNHEY, CDR2 SMNVEV (reference sequence). The CDR3 bases are TGTGCCAGCAGTTTTAGGGCCCGGGCTACAGACTATTCACCCCTCCACTTT. Translating it yields CASSFRARATDYSPLHF.

This sequence joins TRBV28 and TRBJ2-2, with unresolved D. The CDR3 has 13 residues. V shed 3 bases and J shed 2 bases, with 4 bases lying between them. Germline values: CDR1 MDHEN, CDR2 SYDVKM. The CDR3 loop reads CASSFPNTGELFF. Written as DNA, the CDR3 is TGTGCCAGCAGTTTTCCCAACACCGGGGAGCTGTTTTTT.

The chain recombines TRBV5-5 with TRBJ2-7; 7 nucleotides agree with TRBD2. CDR3 size: 15 residues. The germline gives CDR1 SGHKS, CDR2 YYEKEE (reference sequence). Germline trimming cut 4 bases from V and 1 base from J; bases unmatched to any gene: 8. The CDR3: CASSVTGLPSYEQYF. DNA for the CDR3: TGTGCCAGCAGCGTTACGGGACTACCTTCCTACGAGCAGTACTTC.

In its sample, this clonotype was seen many times. The gene calls are TRBV11-2 and TRBJ2-2, with D perhaps TRBD2 (5 bases). The V and J ends lost 3 bases and 3 bases respectively, with 14 bases between them. In germline, CDR1 is SGHAT, CDR2 FQNNGV. There are 16 residues in the CDR3. The CDR3 nucleotides read TGTGCCAGCAGCTTTCACTTTATGGAGGACACCGGGGAGCTGTTTTTT. It codes for CASSFHFMEDTGELFF.

The chain couples TRBV5-6 to TRBJ1-4; D gene uncertain. This CDR3 comprises 14 residues. Germline CDR1 is SGHDT and CDR2 is YYEEEE. V lost 4 bases and J lost 5, with 12 bases in between. In DNA, the CDR3 is TGTGCCAGCAGCCCTCTCGGATCAAATGAAAAACTGTTTTTT. Its protein is CASSPLGSNEKLFF.

This clonotype was recorded a few times. V is TRBV10-3 and J is TRBJ2-6, with 9 nucleotides matching TRBD1. V lost 8 bases and J lost 2; bases outside the gene matches: 4. Germline CDR1 ENHRY, CDR2 SYGVKD. CDR3 length: 15 residues. The CDR3 spells CAIDRGSPGANVLTF. CDR3 bases: TGTGCCATCGACAGGGGGTCCCCTGGGGCCAACGTCCTGACTTTC.

This chain uses TRBV10-3 with TRBJ1-1; possibly TRBD1 for D (6 bases). The V gene's germline CDR1 is ENHRY and CDR2 SYGVKD. Trimming took off 10 bases at V and 1 base at J, with 10 bases between the two ends. The CDR3 covers 12 residues. The CDR3, as DNA: TGTGCCACACAGACAGGGAACACTGAAGCTTTCTTT. Amino acids: CATQTGNTEAFF.

On this clonotype itself: A much more abundant neighbour one base away suggests this may be a read error. The chain combines TRBV28 with TRBJ1-6; D gene unclear. The length of the CDR3 is 11 residues. The V gene lost 6 bases and the J gene lost 11 bases, with 8 bases spanning the gap. Per germline, CDR1 MDHEN and CDR2 SYDVKM. CDR3 sequence: CASRTNPPLHF. The CDR3 DNA sequence: TGTGCCAGCAGAACAAATCCACCCCTCCACTTT.

The V call is TRBV20-1, the J call TRBJ1-4, with TRBD1 matching over 7 bases. V trimming: 4 bases; J trimming: 0 bases; junction bases outside the gene matches: 8. The V gene's germline CDR1 is DFQATT and CDR2 SNEGSKA (reference sequence). The CDR3 has 16 residues. The CDR3 loop reads CSATSPQGTTNEKLFF. The DNA for the CDR3 is TGCAGTGCTACTTCTCCACAGGGGACAACTAATGAAAAACTGTTTTTT.

This clonotype was counted at least ten times. This chain uses TRBV5-6 with TRBJ2-5, with D perhaps TRBD1 (7 bases). Germline loops: CDR1 SGHDT, CDR2 YYEEEE. The germline V and J ends were trimmed by 4 bases and 1 base, with 11 bases remaining between them. The CDR3 extends over 14 amino acids. The CDR3 region is CASSRGTVQETQYF. The CDR3 DNA sequence: TGTGCCAGCAGCCGCGGGACAGTCCAAGAGACCCAGTACTTC.

V is TRBV9 and J is TRBJ1-1; the D gene is possibly TRBD1 (6 bases). The CDR3 has 12 amino acids. CDR1 and CDR2 (germline): SGDLS, YYNGEE. V dropped 4 bases and J dropped 8 bases, with 12 bases sitting between them. The CDR3 loop reads CASSPGGGEAFF. In nucleotides, the CDR3 is TGTGCCAGCAGCCCCGGTGGGGGCGAAGCTTTCTTT.

The sample holds a few counts of this clonotype. The genes are TRBV6-2 or TRBV6-3 and TRBJ2-7, with D tentatively TRBD2 (5 bases). Looked up from germline, CDR1 is MNHEY and CDR2 is SVGEGT. CDR3 length equals 13 residues. V lost 0 bases to trimming and J lost 6 bases, with 9 bases between them. The CDR3 loop reads CASSYSGGSEQYF. CDR3 coding DNA: TGTGCCAGCAGTTACTCTGGAGGAAGCGAGCAGTACTTC.

The chain is built from TRBV6-2 or TRBV6-3 and TRBJ2-1; D is uncertain. There are 14 residues in the CDR3. The V gene lost 4 bases and the J gene lost 2 bases, with 9 bases spanning the gap. Germline CDR1 is MNHEY and CDR2 is SVGEGT. The DNA of the CDR3 is TGTGCCAGCAGTTCAGTTTTCGCCTACAATGAGCAGTTCTTC. This sequence encodes CASSSVFAYNEQFF.

The rearrangement joins TRBV7-2 to TRBJ1-2; 10 bases are shared with TRBD1. This CDR3 has 17 residues. V was clipped by 3 bases and J by 1 base; unmatched bases: 8. Germline V CDR1 and CDR2: SGHTA, FQGNSA. The CDR3: CASSFPGQGSLNYGYTF. As DNA, the CDR3 is TGTGCCAGCAGCTTTCCGGGACAGGGGTCCCTTAACTATGGCTACACCTTC.

This clonotype was picked up a small number of times. The chain carries TRBV6-1 and TRBJ2-1; D gene unclear. The CDR3 runs to 11 residues. Germline assignment: CDR1 MNHNS and CDR2 SASEGT. V shed 9 bases and J shed 3 bases, with 6 bases lying between them. The CDR3, as DNA: TGTGCCAGTGCAGACTACAATGAGCAGTTCTTC. Protein sequence: CASADYNEQFF.

This clonotype was seen repeatedly, ten times or more. The CDR3 nucleotides are TGTGCCAGCAGCTTAGCCGAAGAAAAACTGTTTTTT. It is translated as CASSLAEEKLFF. The chain has TRBV7-6 and TRBJ1-4, with D unresolved. In germline, CDR1 is SGHVS, CDR2 FNYEAQ. Trimming removed 0 bases at V and 8 bases at J, with 4 bases between. CDR3 size: 12 residues.

This clonotype was seen a few times. This sequence joins TRBV2 and TRBJ2-7; D unclear. The CDR3 consists of 13 residues. CDR1 is SNHLY and CDR2 is FYNNEI in the germline V gene. V lost 5 bases and J 3 bases, leaving 11 bases between the germline ends. CDR3 sequence (DNA): TGTGCCAGCAGTCGGATGTCCAGCTACGAGCAGTACTTC. It specifies CASSRMSSYEQYF.

This clonotype has more than one count but fewer than ten. This chain connects TRBV6-1 to TRBJ2-2; the D call may be TRBD1 or TRBD2 (6 bases each). This CDR3 is built from 16 residues. The V and J ends lost 6 bases and 3 bases respectively, with 17 bases between them. Germline V gene lookup returns CDR1 MNHNS and CDR2 SASEGT. As DNA, the CDR3 is TGTGCCAGCAGCGTGGAAGGGGGGACCGACACCGGGGAGCTGTTTTTT. Translating gives CASSVEGGTDTGELFF.

The rearrangement joins TRBV15 to TRBJ1-5; D may be TRBD1 (5 bases). V shed 4 bases and J shed 0 bases, with 16 bases lying between them. The germline CDR1 and CDR2 sequences are LNHNV and YYDKDF (reference sequence). CDR3 size: 17 residues. The chain's CDR3 is CATSNYRTGYSNQPQHF. The CDR3 DNA reads as TGTGCCACCAGCAACTACAGGACGGGTTATAGCAATCAGCCCCAGCATTTT.

This chain links TRBV28 with TRBJ2-7; maybe TRBD2 (7 bases). V lost 4 bases to trimming and J lost 0 bases, with 16 bases between them. Germline V gene data show CDR1 as MDHEN and CDR2 as SYDVKM. CDR3 length: 16 amino acids. Written as DNA, the CDR3 is TGTGCCAGCAGTTCCCGGGGGGCACCTAGCTCCTACGAGCAGTACTTC. Protein product: CASSSRGAPSSYEQYF.

This chain uses TRBV5-1 with TRBJ2-1, with D perhaps given as TRBD1 or TRBD2 (5 bases each). This CDR3 has 19 residues. Per germline, CDR1 SGHRS and CDR2 YFSETQ. V lost 0 bases and J lost 4, with 23 bases in between. The CDR3 DNA reads as TGCGCCAGCAGCTTGGATGGGGGTTGGGGATCAGGTCAATACAATGAGCAGTTCTTC. Amino acid sequence: CASSLDGGWGSGQYNEQFF.

The chain combines TRBV30 with TRBJ2-3; a weak D match, TRBD1 (5 bases). Germline CDR1 and CDR2: GTSNPN and SVGIG (reference sequence). The V and J ends lost 1 base and 2 bases respectively, with 16 bases between them. This CDR3 has 16 amino acids. This CDR3 reads CAWSEGHLSFTDTQYF. DNA for the CDR3: TGTGCCTGGAGTGAGGGGCACCTAAGTTTCACAGATACGCAGTATTTT.